The text below deals with one T cell receptor beta chain. The antigen is not known. Semi-nested PCR with Nested Universal Primer A followed constant-region reverse priming of full-length variable regions. In TCRdb, the 5' RACE reads were re-called with MiXCR into one record per CDR3 protein. The table has around 21,000 distinct CDR3 sequences, less than 40% seen once. Study results and caveats: Tumor memory CD4+ T cell TCR gene usage was found to cluster with blood and lymph node memory CD4+ cells and with lymph node naive CD4+ cells.

The CDR3 extends over 15 amino acids. V lost 8 bases and J lost 0, with 14 bases in between. The germline V gene encodes CDR1 SGHVS and CDR2 FQNEAQ. The sequencing sample was made of tumor-infiltrating naive CD4+ T cells sorted from the breast tumor. Specified subset: naive CD4+ T cells, CD4+CD45RA+CD25-. The rearrangement joins TRBV7-8 to TRBJ2-1; D might be TRBD2 (6 bases). This TCR was sampled from a female donor with breast cancer. This CDR3 reads CASSGSGSSYNEQFF. In nucleotides, the CDR3 is TGTGCCAGCTCCGGTAGCGGCTCCTCCTACAATGAGCAGTTCTTC.